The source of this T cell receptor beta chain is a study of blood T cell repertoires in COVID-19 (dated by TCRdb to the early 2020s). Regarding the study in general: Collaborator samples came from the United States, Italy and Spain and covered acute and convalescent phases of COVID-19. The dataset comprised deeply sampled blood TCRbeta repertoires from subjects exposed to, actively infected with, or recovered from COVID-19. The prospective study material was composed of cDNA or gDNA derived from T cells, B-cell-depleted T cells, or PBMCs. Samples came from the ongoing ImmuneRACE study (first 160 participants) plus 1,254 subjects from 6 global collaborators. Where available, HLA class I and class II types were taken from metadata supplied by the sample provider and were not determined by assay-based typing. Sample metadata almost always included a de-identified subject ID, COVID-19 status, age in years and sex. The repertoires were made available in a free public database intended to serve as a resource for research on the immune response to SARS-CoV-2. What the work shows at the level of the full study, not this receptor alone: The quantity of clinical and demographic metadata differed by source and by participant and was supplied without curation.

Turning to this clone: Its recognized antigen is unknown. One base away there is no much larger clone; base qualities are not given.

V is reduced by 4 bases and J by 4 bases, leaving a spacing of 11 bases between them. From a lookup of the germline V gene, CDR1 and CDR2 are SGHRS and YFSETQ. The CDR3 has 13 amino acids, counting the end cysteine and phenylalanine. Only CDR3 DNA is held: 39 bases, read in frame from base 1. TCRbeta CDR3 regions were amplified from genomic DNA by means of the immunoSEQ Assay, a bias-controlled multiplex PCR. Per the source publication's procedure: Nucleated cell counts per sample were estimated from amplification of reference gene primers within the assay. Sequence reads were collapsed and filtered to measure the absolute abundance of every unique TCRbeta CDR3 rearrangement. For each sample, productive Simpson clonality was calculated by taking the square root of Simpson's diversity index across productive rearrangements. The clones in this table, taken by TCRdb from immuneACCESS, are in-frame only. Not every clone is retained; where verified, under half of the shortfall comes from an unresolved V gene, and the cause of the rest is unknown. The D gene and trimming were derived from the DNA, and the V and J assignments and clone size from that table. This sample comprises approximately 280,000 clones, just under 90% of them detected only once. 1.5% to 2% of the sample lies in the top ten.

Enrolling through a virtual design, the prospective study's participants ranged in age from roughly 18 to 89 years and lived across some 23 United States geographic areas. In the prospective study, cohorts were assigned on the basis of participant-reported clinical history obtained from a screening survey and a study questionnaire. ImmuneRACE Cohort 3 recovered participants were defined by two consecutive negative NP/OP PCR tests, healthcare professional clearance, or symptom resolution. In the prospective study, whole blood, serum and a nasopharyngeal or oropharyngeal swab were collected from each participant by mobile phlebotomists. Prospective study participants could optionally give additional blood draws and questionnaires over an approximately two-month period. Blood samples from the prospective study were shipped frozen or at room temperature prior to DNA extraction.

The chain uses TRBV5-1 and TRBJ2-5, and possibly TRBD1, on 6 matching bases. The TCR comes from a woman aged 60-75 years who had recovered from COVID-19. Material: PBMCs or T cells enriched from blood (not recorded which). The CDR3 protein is CASSPGHPETQYF. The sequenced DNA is TGCGCCAGCAGCCCGGGACATCCAGAGACCCAGTACTTC.